This T cell receptor beta chain was documented in a study of cytomegalovirus exposure and HLA in healthy donors. Findings of the study overall: Later work associated roughly 17,000 TCR beta sequences with HLA alleles at 0.05 false discovery rate.

In the case of this clone: Its antigen is not identified.

Both 60 Vbeta primers and 13 Jbeta primers went into the PCR. Sequenced by immunoSEQ multiplex PCR; TCRdb stores in-frame clones only, minus some. The sample carries under 100,000 clones, 78% recorded once. The CDR3 has 14 residues. Germline trimming cut 7 bases from V and 5 bases from J; bases unmatched to any gene: 7. Germline CDR1 MNHEY, CDR2 SVGAGI. The J gene is TRBJ2-5, the V gene TRBV6-5; 10 bases agree with TRBD2. This sequence originates from a man between 18 and 35 years old in good health and CMV-seropositive. Sample: PBMCs. CDR3 loop: CASKASGSWETQYF. The DNA of the CDR3 is TGTGCCAGCAAGGCTAGCGGGAGTTGGGAGACCCAGTACTTC.